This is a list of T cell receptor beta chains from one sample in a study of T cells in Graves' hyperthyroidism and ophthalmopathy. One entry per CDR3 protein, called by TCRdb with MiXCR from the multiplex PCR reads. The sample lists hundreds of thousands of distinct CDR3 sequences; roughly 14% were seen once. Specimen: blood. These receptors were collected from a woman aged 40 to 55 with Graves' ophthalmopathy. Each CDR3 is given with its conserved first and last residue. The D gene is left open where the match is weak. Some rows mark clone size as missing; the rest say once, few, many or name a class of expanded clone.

CDR3 protein: CSAPGQGFYEQYF
clone size: NA
D gene: TRBD1
J gene: TRBJ2-7
V gene: TRBV20-1

CDR3 protein: CASSPRRRTGELFF
clone size: few
D gene: NA
J gene: TRBJ2-2
V gene: TRBV7-2

CDR3 protein: CASSNLAGGAGQYF
clone size: few
D gene: TRBD2
J gene: TRBJ2-7
V gene: TRBV7-9

CDR3 protein: CASRTGTDNQPQHF
clone size: NA
D gene: NA
J gene: TRBJ1-5
V gene: TRBV12-3/TRBV12-4

CDR3 protein: CASSLDRGQGPSGGYTF
clone size: many
D gene: NA
J gene: TRBJ1-2
V gene: TRBV11-2

CDR3 protein: CASSPWGQETQYF
clone size: NA
D gene: NA
J gene: TRBJ2-5
V gene: TRBV11-2

CDR3 protein: CASSLARLRDSPLHF
clone size: NA
D gene: NA
J gene: TRBJ1-6
V gene: TRBV27

CDR3 protein: CASSLSSRVDTGELFF
clone size: many
D gene: NA
J gene: TRBJ2-2
V gene: TRBV6-2/TRBV6-3

CDR3 protein: CASSLGHTGELFF
clone size: many
D gene: NA
J gene: TRBJ2-2
V gene: TRBV5-1

CDR3 protein: CASSQQTQSRRPEQYF
clone size: few
D gene: NA
J gene: TRBJ2-7
V gene: TRBV4-1

CDR3 protein: CASSSRQHLSGETQYF
clone size: few
D gene: NA
J gene: TRBJ2-5
V gene: TRBV19

CDR3 protein: CASSLTGWMNTEAFF
clone size: many
D gene: NA
J gene: TRBJ1-1
V gene: TRBV7-8

CDR3 protein: CASSHSSGDTEAFF
clone size: many
D gene: NA
J gene: TRBJ1-1
V gene: TRBV4-3

CDR3 protein: CASSEEFMRTGKQPQHF
clone size: NA
D gene: TRBD1
J gene: TRBJ1-5
V gene: TRBV6-1

CDR3 protein: CATSDSRLAEGGETQYF
clone size: many
D gene: NA
J gene: TRBJ2-5
V gene: TRBV24-1

CDR3 protein: CASTNGLAGGREQYF
clone size: many
D gene: TRBD2
J gene: TRBJ2-7
V gene: TRBV10-1

CDR3 protein: CASSPGRWGEQYF
clone size: many
D gene: NA
J gene: TRBJ2-7
V gene: TRBV19

CDR3 protein: CASRKGGAPEAFF
clone size: NA
D gene: TRBD1
J gene: TRBJ1-1
V gene: TRBV19

CDR3 protein: CASTRGPGNTIYF
clone size: many
D gene: TRBD1
J gene: TRBJ1-3
V gene: TRBV6-1

CDR3 protein: CASRDPGQNIFGYTF
clone size: few
D gene: TRBD1
J gene: TRBJ1-2
V gene: TRBV7-2

CDR3 protein: CASSLPSGSPGELFF
clone size: NA
D gene: TRBD2
J gene: TRBJ2-2
V gene: TRBV5-1

CDR3 protein: CASGLGGWQTQYF
clone size: many
D gene: NA
J gene: TRBJ2-5
V gene: TRBV6-1

CDR3 protein: CASSLTLGAGEVYEQYF
clone size: many
D gene: NA
J gene: TRBJ2-7
V gene: TRBV28

CDR3 protein: CSAIRLAGGETQYF
clone size: many
D gene: TRBD2
J gene: TRBJ2-5
V gene: TRBV20-1

CDR3 protein: CAWSVEGEAFF
clone size: NA
D gene: NA
J gene: TRBJ1-1
V gene: TRBV30

CDR3 protein: CASSWSDSERDTEAFF
clone size: many
D gene: NA
J gene: TRBJ1-1
V gene: TRBV4-3

CDR3 protein: CASSREVGQPQHF
clone size: many
D gene: NA
J gene: TRBJ1-5
V gene: TRBV6-1

CDR3 protein: CSARDLKEAYEQYF
clone size: many
D gene: NA
J gene: TRBJ2-7
V gene: TRBV20-1

CDR3 protein: CASSLEANLAKNIQYF
clone size: many
D gene: NA
J gene: TRBJ2-4
V gene: TRBV7-2

CDR3 protein: CASSQVGSSGKVETQYF
clone size: many
D gene: TRBD2
J gene: TRBJ2-5
V gene: TRBV4-1

CDR3 protein: CAWSLGGEETQYF
clone size: NA
D gene: NA
J gene: TRBJ2-5
V gene: TRBV30